The clone carrying this T cell receptor beta chain was seen only a few times. Antigen unknown. The germline V gene encodes CDR1 GTSNPN and CDR2 SVGIG (reference sequence). V lost 2 bases and J 3 bases, leaving 7 bases between the germline ends. CDR3 size: 12 residues. The entry originates in a study of beta chain features in type 1 diabetes. Study-wide context: Cell yields, gender and age were similar in healthy donors and patients.

Study conclusions and caveats: Shorter TCRB CDR3s, moderately but significantly so, were found in Type 1 diabetes patients in all four CD4+ subsets. Patients' naive, central memory and regulatory TCRB repertoires appeared more alike than those of healthy donors. HLA influence on TCRB rearrangement stayed unresolved here. Any PCR bias toward short templates would affect both groups alike.

The authors reverse transcribed all of the isolated RNA, so sequencing captured expressed TCRB transcripts. Method: immunoSEQ multiplex PCR; TCRdb's copy keeps in-frame clones and lacks some. This sample has about 340,000 clones, with roughly 9% found just once. V is TRBV30 and J is TRBJ1-1; unclear D gene. The material sequenced was central memory CD4+ T cells from blood. The sequence was obtained from a man in his thirties or forties with type 1 diabetes. The CDR3 DNA is TGTGCCTGGAGTCGATCCGACACTGAAGCTTTCTTT. This codes for CAWSRSDTEAFF.